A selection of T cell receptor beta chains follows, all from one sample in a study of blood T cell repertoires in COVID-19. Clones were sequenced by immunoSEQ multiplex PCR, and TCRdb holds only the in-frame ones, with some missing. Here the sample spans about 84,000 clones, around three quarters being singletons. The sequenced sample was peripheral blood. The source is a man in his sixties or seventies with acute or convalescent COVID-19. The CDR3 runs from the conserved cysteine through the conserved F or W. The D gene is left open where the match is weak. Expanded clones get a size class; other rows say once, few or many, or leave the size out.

TGTGCCAGCAGCGTAGTAAGGGGGACCTACAATGAGCAGTTCTTC	CASSVVRGTYNEQFF	TRBJ2-1	-	-	TRBV9
TGTGCCAGCAGTTTCCGATCGACTAGCGGGAGGGCCTTGAATGAGCAGTTCTTC	CASSFRSTSGRALNEQFF	TRBJ2-1	TRBD2	once	TRBV27
TGCGCCAGCAGGACTAGCGGGGTAGATACGCAGTATTTT	CASRTSGVDTQYF	TRBJ2-3	TRBD2	-	TRBV10-1
TGTGCCAGCAGTTTAGTGGCCCACGATGGCTACACCTTC	CASSLVAHDGYTF	TRBJ1-2	-	-	TRBV12-3/TRBV12-4
TGTGCCAGCAGCTCCCTTCAGGTTCCGCACGGCTACACCTTC	CASSSLQVPHGYTF	TRBJ1-2	-	-	TRBV5-4
TGTGCCAGCAGCTTGGGGCAGTCTAATGAAAAACTGTTTTTT	CASSLGQSNEKLFF	TRBJ1-4	-	few	TRBV9
TGCGCCAGCAGTGAGTCGAGCCAGGGGTCAGCTTTCTTT	CASSESSQGSAFF	TRBJ1-1	-	-	TRBV10-2
TGTGCCAGCAGCCCCTCAGGGCAGGATACGCAGTATTTT	CASSPSGQDTQYF	TRBJ2-3	-	-	TRBV7-3
TGTGCCAGCAGTGACATCGGGGAGCTGTTTTTT	CASSDIGELFF	TRBJ2-2	-	-	TRBV3-1/TRBV3-2
TGTGCCAGCAGCTTGAGAGGGACTTTCTCTGGAAACACCATATATTTT	CASSLRGTFSGNTIYF	TRBJ1-3	-	few	TRBV5-6
TGCGCCAGCAGTCCCCCCGGACAGCAGCTTAACACCGGGGAGCTGTTTTTT	CASSPPGQQLNTGELFF	TRBJ2-2	-	-	TRBV4-1
TGTGCCAGCAGCCTCAGGGGGCAGGAGACCCAGTACTTC	CASSLRGQETQYF	TRBJ2-5	TRBD1	-	TRBV7-8
TGTGCCAGCAGCCCGAAGGGGGCAGGCTCTGGGGCCAACGTCCTGACTTTC	CASSPKGAGSGANVLTF	TRBJ2-6	TRBD1	few	TRBV3-1/TRBV3-2
TGTGCCAGCACCATACAGGGGGGCACTGAAGCTTTCTTT	CASTIQGGTEAFF	TRBJ1-1	TRBD1	-	TRBV3-1/TRBV3-2
TGTGCCACGAACAGGGGCGAAGGGGAGCTGTTTTTT	CATNRGEGELFF	TRBJ2-2	TRBD1	once	TRBV24-1
TGTGCCAGCAGTGAAGACAGTTATCAGCCCCAGCATTTT	CASSEDSYQPQHF	TRBJ1-5	-	-	TRBV2
TGTGCCAGCAGCTTAGGCGGGCAGGAACAAGTCGAAAAACTGTTTTTT	CASSLGGQEQVEKLFF	TRBJ1-4	-	-	TRBV7-9
TGTGCCAGCAGTTGGGGGACAGGGAAAACAGATACGCAGTATTTT	CASSWGTGKTDTQYF	TRBJ2-3	TRBD1	medium-sized	TRBV27
TGTGCCAGCACAAAACAAGGGGGAGGGCCGGTCACAGATACGCAGTATTTT	CASTKQGGGPVTDTQYF	TRBJ2-3	-	-	TRBV3-1/TRBV3-2
TGTGCCAGCAGTTTATCGGTAGGGGCTGGAAACACCATATATTTT	CASSLSVGAGNTIYF	TRBJ1-3	-	few	TRBV27
TGTGCCAGCAGCTCAGTAGATACAGCCTACGAGCAGTACTTC	CASSSVDTAYEQYF	TRBJ2-7	-	-	TRBV7-8
TGTGCCAGTACGGGACAGGGTGGCTATGGCTACACCTTC	CASTGQGGYGYTF	TRBJ1-2	TRBD1	-	TRBV19
TGCAGCGTGACAGGGATAGATATTGAAGCTTTCTTT	CSVTGIDIEAFF	TRBJ1-1	TRBD1	-	TRBV29-1
TGTGCCAGCATAACAGCGGGGACCTACGAGCAGTACTTC	CASITAGTYEQYF	TRBJ2-7	TRBD2	-	TRBV28
TGTGCCAGCCACGTCGGCGGCGTCACAGATACGCAGTATTTT	CASHVGGVTDTQYF	TRBJ2-3	-	-	TRBV6-5
TGTGCCAGCAGCGAAGGCTTCCAGCTCTATGGTCACAGGCAAGAGACCCAGTACTTC	CASSEGFQLYGHRQETQYF	TRBJ2-5	-	-	TRBV2
TGTGCCAGTAGTAATCCGGGGACTGAAGCTTTCTTT	CASSNPGTEAFF	TRBJ1-1	-	-	TRBV19
TGTGCCTGGAGTTTAGGACGGGACTCTTACTATGGCTACACCTTC	CAWSLGRDSYYGYTF	TRBJ1-2	-	-	TRBV30
TGCGCCAGCAGTGGAGCGGGAGGAGGGTCCAAAAACATTCAGTACTTC	CASSGAGGGSKNIQYF	TRBJ2-4	TRBD2	-	TRBV10-2
TGTGCCAGCAGCTTTCTTTCTAGCGGGATGGGCACAGATACGCAGTATTTT	CASSFLSSGMGTDTQYF	TRBJ2-3	TRBD2	-	TRBV5-8
TGTGCCAGCAGCCCGCGTGGAGTAACAGGCGGGGAGCTGTTTTTT	CASSPRGVTGGELFF	TRBJ2-2	-	few	TRBV7-3
TGCAGTGCTAGTAATCAGGGGGCGGACACTGAAGCTTTCTTT	CSASNQGADTEAFF	TRBJ1-1	TRBD1	-	TRBV20-1
TGTGCCAGCAGCCAACGGGGTACGGCCTACGAGCAGTACTTC	CASSQRGTAYEQYF	TRBJ2-7	-	-	TRBV2
TGCAGCGTTGAAGAAGGGGGGGGAACTGAAGCTTTCTTT	CSVEEGGGTEAFF	TRBJ1-1	-	-	TRBV29-1
TGTGCCAGCAGCCTAATACAGGGTTCTAGGTCTGGGGCCAACGTCCTGACTTTC	CASSLIQGSRSGANVLTF	TRBJ2-6	-	-	TRBV7-8
TGCGCCAGCAGCCTCCCCGGGAGTGTGAACACTGAAGCTTTCTTT	CASSLPGSVNTEAFF	TRBJ1-1	-	few	TRBV5-1
TGTGCCAGTAAGGGGACTAGCGGGAGGCGGGAGCAGTTCTTC	CASKGTSGRREQFF	TRBJ2-1	TRBD2	-	TRBV19
TGTGCCAGCAGAGGGACAGCCTACTATACCTATAATTCACCCCTCCACTTT	CASRGTAYYTYNSPLHF	TRBJ1-6	TRBD1	-	TRBV2
TGTGCCAGTATCTCGCGGACAGGGTCCTTCGCTGAAGCTTTCTTT	CASISRTGSFAEAFF	TRBJ1-1	TRBD1	few	TRBV19
TGCGCCAGCAGTCAGGGGCGCGGGCAGCCCCAGCATTTT	CASSQGRGQPQHF	TRBJ1-5	-	few	TRBV10-1
TGTGCCAGTAGGACAGGGCAGACTAATGAAAAACTGTTTTTT	CASRTGQTNEKLFF	TRBJ1-4	TRBD1	-	TRBV19
TGTGCCAGTAGTGTGGCAGGGCCGGGCGAGCAGTACTTC	CASSVAGPGEQYF	TRBJ2-7	-	-	TRBV19
TGTGCCAGCAGTTACTCGGGCGAAGACTATGGCTACACCTTC	CASSYSGEDYGYTF	TRBJ1-2	-	-	TRBV6-6
TGCGCCAGCAGCTCGGGTACAGGGGGAGCTGGAAACACCATATATTTT	CASSSGTGGAGNTIYF	TRBJ1-3	TRBD1	-	TRBV5-1
TGTGCCAGTAGGGCACTAGCGTTACCGCGGGAGACCCAGTACTTC	CASRALALPRETQYF	TRBJ2-5	TRBD2	-	TRBV19
TGCGCCAGCAGCCAAGTTTTTCCGACTGATTACAATGAGCAGTTCTTC	CASSQVFPTDYNEQFF	TRBJ2-1	-	-	TRBV4-1
TGTGCCAGCTCACCACCCGCGTCCCGCACAGATACGCAGTATTTT	CASSPPASRTDTQYF	TRBJ2-3	-	-	TRBV18
TGTGCCAGCAGTCGACAGGGGGCTAAGGGTGGCTACACCTTC	CASSRQGAKGGYTF	TRBJ1-2	TRBD1	many	TRBV6-5
TGTGCCAGCAGTGAAGAAATTGGAGGGGTCTCTGGAAACACCATATATTTT	CASSEEIGGVSGNTIYF	TRBJ1-3	-	-	TRBV6-1
TGCGCCAGCAGCTTGGACCCCTACTCGGGGGCCAACGTCCTGACTTTC	CASSLDPYSGANVLTF	TRBJ2-6	-	-	TRBV5-1
TGTGCCAGCTCACCAGGACAGGGGGCGGTCTATGGCTACACCTTC	CASSPGQGAVYGYTF	TRBJ1-2	TRBD1	few	TRBV18